The 27 T cell receptor beta chains given below trace back to one sample, sequenced in a study of blood T cells in healthy people across ages. A second about 6 to 12 cycle PCR used barcoded and J-beta primers. TCRdb recomputed calls from the 5' RACE reads with MiXCR, one row per CDR3 protein. The sample consists of 800,000 to 950,000 distinct CDR3 sequences, around 49% of them appearing once. The sample consisted of blood. The receptors were sampled from a man aged 30 to 39 in good health.

The J gene is TRBJ2-5, the V gene TRBV4-2, with 7 bases identical to TRBD2. The J call may be in error: the DNA end matches TRBJ2-7 better. This CDR3 comprises 16 residues. CDR1 is LGHNA, CDR2 YNFKEQ, per germline. The CDR3 region is CASSQEVAGVTYEQYF. DNA of the CDR3: TGTGCCAGCAGCCAAGAAGTGGCGGGAGTCACCTACGAGCAGTACTTC.

Note on this clonotype: A junction end diverges from the germline sequence, so it may reflect a read error. The chain employs TRBV3-1 and TRBJ2-7; a possible D gene is TRBD1 (6 bases). The length of the CDR3 is 14 residues. Germline assignment: CDR1 LGHDT and CDR2 YNNKEL (reference sequence). CDR3 sequence reads: CVSSQARGPYEQYF. CDR3 DNA sequence: TGTGTCAGCAGCCAAGCCAGGGGCCCCTACGAGCAGTACTTC.

The chain carries TRBV7-2 and TRBJ2-1; tentatively, D is TRBD1 or TRBD2 (5 bases each). Germline values: CDR1 SGHTA, CDR2 FQGNSA. The CDR3 is 15 residues long. V was clipped by 4 bases and J by 7 bases, with 17 bases between them. The CDR3, as DNA: TGTGCCAGCAGCTCCGGGGACGGCCTGGTGAATGAGCAGTTCTTC. It yields the protein CASSSGDGLVNEQFF.

This chain connects TRBV7-2 to TRBJ2-1; D is perhaps TRBD1 (7 bases). The CDR3 sequence is 15 residues long. The germline V gene encodes CDR1 SGHTA and CDR2 FQGNSA. Trimming stripped 7 bases from V and 4 bases from J, with 17 bases between. The CDR3 loop reads CASTPARDSYNEQFF. CDR3 bases: TGTGCCAGCACTCCCGCGCGGGACAGTTACAATGAGCAGTTCTTC.

The J gene is TRBJ2-6, the V gene TRBV4-1; D uncertain. The CDR3 is made up of 14 amino acids. In germline, CDR1 is MGHRA, CDR2 YSYEKL. The V end was cut by 0 bases, the J end by 4 bases, with 4 bases between. Here the CDR3 reads CASSQDQGANVLTF. The CDR3, as DNA: TGCGCCAGCAGCCAAGATCAAGGGGCCAACGTCCTGACTTTC.

This clonotype was observed a few times. The rearrangement uses TRBV2 and TRBJ1-2; maybe TRBD1 (6 bases). The V gene's germline CDR1 is SNHLY and CDR2 FYNNEI. The CDR3 totals 13 residues. V was pared by 6 bases and J by 5 bases, with 13 bases between. The CDR3 bases are TGTGCCAGCAGGAAACAGGGACCTTATGGCTACACCTTC. Residues: CASRKQGPYGYTF.

This clonotype came up many times. This chain uses TRBV11-2 with TRBJ2-7; D ambiguous. This CDR3 spans 12 amino acids. V lost 2 bases and J lost 1, with 3 bases in between. Germline V CDR1 and CDR2: SGHAT, FQNNGV. The CDR3 nucleotides read TGTGCCAGCAGCTTACAGTCCTACGAGCAGTACTTC. It specifies CASSLQSYEQYF.

The genes are TRBV12-3 or TRBV12-4 and TRBJ1-5; D remains unclear. The CDR3 sequence is 15 residues long. The V gene lost 5 bases and the J gene lost 0 bases, with 11 bases spanning the gap. The CDR3 reads CASSPQEHSNQPQHF. CDR3 DNA: TGTGCCAGCAGTCCCCAAGAACATAGCAATCAGCCCCAGCATTTT.

The J gene is TRBJ2-7, the V gene TRBV11-2; TRBD1 or TRBD2 may be the D gene (5 bases each). The end of the DNA fits TRBJ2-5 better, so the J call may be wrong. Germline lookup yields CDR1 SGHAT and CDR2 FQNNGV. This CDR3 comprises 14 residues. CDR3 nucleotide sequence: TGTGCCAGCAGCTTAGAGGTCGGGGCAGAGACCCAGTACTTC. Translation gives CASSLEVGAETQYF.

This chain uses TRBV11-3 with TRBJ2-1, with TRBD1 matching over 10 bases. The V and J ends lost 5 bases and 9 bases, in that order; junction bases with no gene match: 16. Germline CDR1 is SGHNT and CDR2 is YENEEA. This CDR3 is built from 17 residues. Here the CDR3 reads CASSVYPGQGVDTEQFF. The CDR3 DNA reads TGTGCCAGCAGCGTTTATCCCGGACAGGGGGTAGATACTGAGCAGTTCTTC.

This clonotype was observed at least ten times. The genes are TRBV9 and TRBJ1-1; possibly TRBD1 for D (6 bases). The CDR3 is made up of 13 amino acids. Trimming pared 0 bases from V and 4 bases from J, leaving 7 bases between. Germline V gene lookup returns CDR1 SGDLS and CDR2 YYNGEE. Here the CDR3 reads CASSVGGATEAFF. The DNA of the CDR3 is TGTGCCAGCAGCGTAGGGGGGGCCACTGAAGCTTTCTTT.

The chain joins TRBV3-1 to TRBJ2-6; D not certain. Trimming pared 1 base from V and 0 bases from J, leaving 10 bases between. This CDR3 is built from 17 residues. The germline CDR1 and CDR2 sequences are LGHDT and YNNKEL (reference sequence). The CDR3 protein is CASSQGYSPSGANVLTF. The CDR3, as DNA: TGTGCCAGCAGCCAAGGATACAGCCCCTCTGGGGCCAACGTCCTGACTTTC.

On this clonotype: A much larger clone is a single base away; this may be a read error. The J gene is TRBJ2-1, the V gene TRBV7-9; 9 positions match TRBD1. Trimming at V came to 2 bases and at J to 8 bases, leaving 10 bases not matched to a gene. CDR3 length: 16 residues. Germline V gene data show CDR1 as SEHNR and CDR2 as FQNEAQ (reference sequence). The CDR3, as DNA: TGTGCCAGCAGCTTACTCCTGGGACAGGGCGACGATGAGCAGTTCTTC. This codes for CASSLLLGQGDDEQFF.

The table lists this clonotype with a few counts. This rearrangement joins TRBV7-8 to TRBJ2-4; D is perhaps TRBD1 or TRBD2 (6 bases each). Looked up from germline, CDR1 is SGHVS and CDR2 is FQNEAQ. There are 15 residues in the CDR3. V dropped 7 bases and J dropped 6 bases, with 19 bases sitting between them. This CDR3 reads CASTDTGGARNIQYF. CDR3 sequence (DNA): TGTGCCAGCACCGACACCGGGGGCGCGAGAAACATTCAGTACTTC.

V and J are TRBV20-1 and TRBJ2-4, with D tentatively TRBD1 or TRBD2 (5 bases each). The J call may be faulty, since TRBJ2-7 better matches the DNA end. The CDR3 extends over 13 amino acids. Germline V gene lookup returns CDR1 DFQATT and CDR2 SNEGSKA (reference sequence). The CDR3 loop reads CSARGGLDYEQYF. The DNA for the CDR3 is TGCAGTGCTAGAGGGGGGTTGGACTACGAGCAGTACTTC.

This chain uses TRBV28 with TRBJ1-4; no definite D call. The CDR3 covers 14 residues. V was shortened by 1 base and J by 4 bases, with 7 bases between the two germline ends. Per the germline V gene, CDR1 is MDHEN and CDR2 is SYDVKM. The CDR3 spells CASSLSKDNEKLFF. The CDR3 DNA sequence: TGTGCCAGCAGTTTATCCAAAGATAATGAAAAACTGTTTTTT.

The V and J genes are TRBV18 and TRBJ2-2; no firm D call. CDR3 length equals 15 residues. The ends were cut back, 3 bases at V and 5 bases at J, with 13 bases in the middle. Germline CDR1 and CDR2: KGHSH and LQKENI. This chain's CDR3 is CASSPLEMRTGELFF. The DNA of the CDR3 is TGTGCCAGCTCACCTTTAGAAATGAGGACCGGGGAGCTGTTTTTT. The entire variable domain, with the rest obtained from reference TRBV18 and TRBJ2-2, is as follows: NAGVMQNPRHLVRRRGQEARLRCSPMKGHSHVYWYRQLPEEGLKFMVYLQKENIIDESGMPKERFSAEFPKEGPSILRIQQVVRGDSAAYFCASSPLEMRTGELFFGEGSRLTVL.

A few counts support this clonotype. The chain combines TRBV29-1 with TRBJ2-7; TRBD1 aligns across 9 bases. CDR1 is SQVTM, CDR2 ANQGSEA, per germline. The trim removed 3 bases at V and 5 bases at J, leaving 8 bases unmatched. CDR3 length equals 14 residues. DNA of the CDR3: TGCAGCGTTGAGGTGGAGGACAGGGGCCACGAGCAGTACTTC. Protein sequence: CSVEVEDRGHEQYF.

This chain joins TRBV12-3 or TRBV12-4 and TRBJ2-2; possibly TRBD1 or TRBD2 for D (5 bases each). Trimming took off 1 base at V and 2 bases at J, with 17 bases between the two ends. This CDR3 is 18 amino acids long. For the CDR3, the DNA is TGTGCCAGCAGTTTAGAATCCTTTGGGACGGATAACACCGGGGAGCTGTTTTTT. The encoded protein is CASSLESFGTDNTGELFF.

This chain joins TRBV28 and TRBJ1-1, with D perhaps matching TRBD1 (5 bases). V shed 6 bases and J shed 7 bases, with 15 bases lying between them. CDR3 length: 13 residues. The germline gives CDR1 MDHEN, CDR2 SYDVKM. The CDR3 DNA sequence: TGTGCCAGCAGGGCCCGGTGGGGGAATGAAGCTTTCTTT. Its protein product is CASRARWGNEAFF. Together with reference TRBV28 and TRBJ1-1, the CDR3 gives the full variable domain: DVKVTQSSRYLVKRTGEKVFLECVQDMDHENMFWYRQDPGLGLRLIYFSYDVKMKEKGDIPEGYSVSREKKERFSLILESASTNQTSMYLCASRARWGNEAFFGQGTRLTVV.

On this clonotype itself: A much larger clone sits a single nucleotide away, making a read error possible. The V call is TRBV4-2, the J call TRBJ1-2, with TRBD1 matching over 8 bases. Trimming removed 4 bases from V and 5 bases from J; junction bases left unmatched: 9. This CDR3 region has 15 residues. CDR1 is LGHNA, CDR2 YNFKEQ, per germline. The CDR3 protein is CASSLGQGGKYGYTF. CDR3 sequence (DNA): TGTGCCAGCAGCCTCGGACAGGGAGGGAAGTATGGCTACACCTTC.

The V gene is TRBV7-2, the J gene TRBJ2-1; a possible D gene is TRBD1 (6 bases). V dropped 3 bases and J dropped 5 bases, with 14 bases sitting between them. CDR3 size: 15 residues. Germline V gene data show CDR1 as SGHTA and CDR2 as FQGNSA. CDR3 amino acids: CASSFAGTHNNEQFF. CDR3 sequence (DNA): TGTGCCAGCAGCTTCGCTGGGACACATAACAATGAGCAGTTCTTC.

This clonotype was counted a few times. The V call is TRBV21-1, the J call TRBJ2-1; TRBD1, as called in the table, went unchecked against the DNA. TRBV21-1 is shown as a pseudogene. The length of the CDR3 is 17 residues. The CDR3 sequence: CASSNRQDSNPYNEQFF. Written as DNA, the CDR3 is TGTGCCAGCAGCAATCGACAGGACAGCAATCCCTACAATGAGCAGTTCTTC.

This clonotype was counted many times. This chain links TRBV20-1 with TRBJ2-5, with TRBD2 matching over 10 bases. The CDR3 has 17 residues. The germline V gene has CDR1 DFQATT and CDR2 SNEGSKA (reference sequence). V dropped 6 bases and J dropped 5; count of bases not matched to a gene: 18. The chain's CDR3 is CSAEPVIAGGDLETQYF. Written as DNA, the CDR3 is TGCAGTGCGGAACCCGTCATAGCGGGGGGCGACCTGGAGACCCAGTACTTC.

This clonotype has a handful of counts. The rearrangement links TRBV11-2 to TRBJ2-4; perhaps D is TRBD1 or TRBD2 (5 bases each). CDR3 length: 15 amino acids. V was trimmed by 5 bases and J by 6 bases, leaving 17 bases between them. The germline CDR1 and CDR2 sequences are SGHAT and FQNNGV. The CDR3 DNA reads TGTGCCAGCAGCGGGACGACCACTCGGGGAAACATTCAGTACTTC. Its translation: CASSGTTTRGNIQYF.

V usage is TRBV20-1 and J usage is TRBJ2-1; perhaps D is TRBD1 or TRBD2 (5 bases each). The CDR3 runs to 15 residues. CDR1 is DFQATT and CDR2 is SNEGSKA in the germline V gene (reference sequence). Between the trimmed V and J ends, which lost 3 bases and 3 bases, there was a span of 15 bases. In DNA, the CDR3 is TGCAGTGCTAGTGACGGGACCAGGAACTACAATGAGCAGTTCTTC. It translates to CSASDGTRNYNEQFF.

The V call is TRBV28, the J call TRBJ1-6, with TRBD1 matching over 8 bases. The CDR3 consists of 15 residues. The trim removed 6 bases at V and 8 bases at J, leaving 9 bases unmatched. The germline V gene encodes CDR1 MDHEN and CDR2 SYDVKM. The CDR3 nucleotides are TGTGCCAGCAGCCGCGCGGACAGGGATGATTCACCCCTCCACTTT. This encodes CASSRADRDDSPLHF.